This T cell receptor beta chain was captured in a study of blood T cell repertoires in COVID-19. Study context: Material from acute and convalescent COVID-19 was sourced from the United States, Italy and Spain. PBMCs, B-cell-depleted T cells, or T cells provided the cDNA or gDNA that made up the material.

As handled by the study authors: Estimated nucleated cell counts came from reference gene primer amplification. Some clones are missing from TCRdb's copy, which holds only in-frame ones; the method was immunoSEQ multiplex PCR. V, J and clone size derive from that table, while D and trimming were established from the DNA sequence. The repertoire holds approximately 300,000 clones, with 86% as singletons. Germline loops: CDR1 LGHDT, CDR2 YNNKEL (reference sequence). The CDR3 covers 17 residues. With V trimmed by 2 bases and J by 1 base, 6 bases remained unmatched. The source material was peripheral blood. The J gene is TRBJ2-1, the V gene TRBV3-1 (or the pseudogene TRBV3-2); TRBD2 matches 9 bases. This TCR came from a woman in her 50s with acute or convalescent COVID-19. Written as DNA, the CDR3 is TGTGCCAGCAGCCAACCGGGACTAGCTGAATCCTACAATGAGCAGTTCTTC. Translation: CASSQPGLAESYNEQFF.